This is a list of T cell receptor beta chains from one sample in a study of early stage breast cancer tumors. This table comes from immunoSEQ multiplex PCR, and its TCRdb copy is limited to in-frame clones, with some not included. The sample yields about 20,000 clones, more than 75% seen once. Sequencing was carried out using blood. Source of these receptors: a person aged 55 to 75 with breast cancer. Each CDR3 is given with its conserved first and last residue. Each record gives: J gene, clone size, V gene, D gene, CDR3 protein, CDR3 DNA. D genes are given only for firm matches. Clone size, where shown, is once, few, many, or a class for clones that have expanded.

J gene: TRBJ2-2
clone size: .
V gene: TRBV4-1
D gene: TRBD1
CDR3 protein: CASSAQAAGDSNTGELFF
CDR3 DNA: TGCGCCAGCAGCGCCCAGGCCGCAGGGGACAGCAACACCGGGGAGCTGTTTTTT

J gene: TRBJ2-3
clone size: .
V gene: TRBV19
D gene: TRBD2
CDR3 protein: CASSIASGRADTQYF
CDR3 DNA: TGTGCCAGTAGTATTGCTAGCGGGAGGGCAGATACGCAGTATTTT

J gene: TRBJ2-2
clone size: .
V gene: TRBV10-3
D gene: .
CDR3 protein: CAISESQASGELFF
CDR3 DNA: TGTGCCATCAGTGAGTCGCAGGCTTCTGGGGAGCTGTTTTTT

J gene: TRBJ2-1
clone size: few
V gene: TRBV4-2
D gene: TRBD2
CDR3 protein: CASSPGLAGVGNEQFF
CDR3 DNA: TGTGCCAGCAGCCCCGGACTAGCGGGAGTTGGTAATGAGCAGTTCTTC

J gene: TRBJ2-7
clone size: .
V gene: TRBV6-5
D gene: .
CDR3 protein: CASSYSDRSYEQYF
CDR3 DNA: TGTGCCAGCAGTTACTCGGACAGATCCTACGAGCAGTACTTC

J gene: TRBJ2-1
clone size: .
V gene: TRBV7-3
D gene: TRBD2
CDR3 protein: CASSFPSGIKGNNEQFF
CDR3 DNA: TGTGCCAGCAGCTTTCCTAGCGGAATCAAAGGGAACAATGAGCAGTTCTTC

J gene: TRBJ2-1
clone size: .
V gene: TRBV29-1
D gene: .
CDR3 protein: CSVKSFSYNEQFF
CDR3 DNA: TGCAGCGTCAAGAGCTTCTCCTACAATGAGCAGTTCTTC

J gene: TRBJ2-5
clone size: once
V gene: TRBV30
D gene: .
CDR3 protein: CAWSVVFFGRGVLTQETQYF
CDR3 DNA: TGTGCCTGGAGTGTTGTGTTTTTCGGCCGGGGCGTGTTAACCCAAGAGACCCAGTACTTC

J gene: TRBJ2-3
clone size: .
V gene: TRBV25-1
D gene: .
CDR3 protein: CASSEPLGGADTDTQYF
CDR3 DNA: TGTGCCAGCAGTGAGCCCCTTGGGGGGGCGGACACAGATACGCAGTATTTT

J gene: TRBJ2-3
clone size: .
V gene: TRBV7-7
D gene: .
CDR3 protein: CASSLDTQYF
CDR3 DNA: TGTGCTAGCAGCTTAGATACGCAGTATTTT

J gene: TRBJ1-5
clone size: .
V gene: TRBV18
D gene: .
CDR3 protein: CASSDSGANQPQHF
CDR3 DNA: TGTGCCAGCTCCGATAGTGGTGCCAATCAGCCCCAGCATTTT

J gene: TRBJ2-7
clone size: .
V gene: TRBV4-2
D gene: TRBD2
CDR3 protein: CASSQKLAGTDEQYF
CDR3 DNA: TGTGCCAGCAGCCAAAAGCTAGCGGGGACGGACGAGCAGTACTTC

J gene: TRBJ2-5
clone size: .
V gene: TRBV4-2
D gene: .
CDR3 protein: CASSQDAQGETQYF
CDR3 DNA: TGTGCCAGCAGCCAAGATGCCCAGGGTGAGACCCAGTACTTC

J gene: TRBJ1-1
clone size: .
V gene: TRBV7-9
D gene: .
CDR3 protein: CASSPTGGGWTEAFF
CDR3 DNA: TGTGCCAGCAGCCCCACCGGTGGGGGTTGGACTGAAGCTTTCTTT

J gene: TRBJ2-6
clone size: .
V gene: TRBV2
D gene: .
CDR3 protein: CASRPFSGMSSGANVLTF
CDR3 DNA: TGTGCCAGCAGGCCCTTTTCGGGGATGAGCTCTGGGGCCAACGTCCTGACTTTC

J gene: TRBJ2-1
clone size: .
V gene: TRBV5-1
D gene: TRBD2
CDR3 protein: CASSLALAGYNEQFF
CDR3 DNA: TGCGCCAGCAGCTTGGCACTAGCGGGTTACAATGAGCAGTTCTTC

J gene: TRBJ2-7
clone size: .
V gene: TRBV9
D gene: TRBD2
CDR3 protein: CASSLAGGQPYEQYF
CDR3 DNA: TGTGCCAGCAGTCTAGCGGGAGGCCAACCCTACGAGCAGTACTTC

J gene: TRBJ2-7
clone size: .
V gene: TRBV6-6
D gene: TRBD1
CDR3 protein: CASSRDSRSYEQYF
CDR3 DNA: TGTGCCAGCAGTCGGGACAGCAGATCCTACGAGCAGTACTTC

J gene: TRBJ1-2
clone size: few
V gene: TRBV6-1
D gene: .
CDR3 protein: CASWTDPPGYTF
CDR3 DNA: TGTGCCAGTTGGACAGACCCGCCTGGCTACACCTTC

J gene: TRBJ1-2
clone size: .
V gene: TRBV4-1
D gene: .
CDR3 protein: CASSQDEGVYGYTF
CDR3 DNA: TGCGCCAGCAGCCAAGATGAGGGTGTCTATGGCTACACCTTC

J gene: TRBJ2-7
clone size: .
V gene: TRBV5-6
D gene: TRBD2
CDR3 protein: CASSSGLAGAYEQYF
CDR3 DNA: TGTGCCAGCAGCTCGGGACTAGCGGGAGCCTACGAGCAGTACTTC

J gene: TRBJ2-1
clone size: .
V gene: TRBV19
D gene: TRBD2
CDR3 protein: CASSTGTTYSYNEQFF
CDR3 DNA: TGTGCCAGTAGTACGGGGACTACCTACTCCTACAATGAGCAGTTCTTC

J gene: TRBJ2-2
clone size: .
V gene: TRBV19
D gene: .
CDR3 protein: CASSIVGVDTGELFF
CDR3 DNA: TGTGCCAGTAGTATAGTAGGCGTGGACACCGGGGAGCTGTTTTTT

J gene: TRBJ2-7
clone size: once
V gene: TRBV5-6
D gene: .
CDR3 protein: CASSSHPSYEQYF
CDR3 DNA: TGTGCCAGCAGCTCCCACCCCTCCTACGAGCAGTACTTC

J gene: TRBJ2-3
clone size: .
V gene: TRBV27
D gene: TRBD1
CDR3 protein: CASRGTPGQGMTDTQYF
CDR3 DNA: TGTGCCAGCAGGGGTACACCGGGACAGGGGATGACAGATACGCAGTATTTT

J gene: TRBJ2-1
clone size: .
V gene: TRBV28
D gene: TRBD1
CDR3 protein: CASVGDRDLGNEQFF
CDR3 DNA: TGTGCCAGCGTGGGGGACAGGGATTTGGGCAATGAGCAGTTCTTC

J gene: TRBJ2-3
clone size: .
V gene: TRBV7-8
D gene: .
CDR3 protein: CASSLGLRTDTQYF
CDR3 DNA: TGTGCCAGCAGTCTGGGACTTCGCACAGATACGCAGTATTTT

J gene: TRBJ1-1
clone size: .
V gene: TRBV7-9
D gene: .
CDR3 protein: CASSLGVGLNTEAFF
CDR3 DNA: TGTGCCAGCAGCTTAGGTGTAGGTTTGAACACTGAAGCTTTCTTT

J gene: TRBJ1-5
clone size: .
V gene: TRBV2
D gene: .
CDR3 protein: CASSEGWSSPQHF
CDR3 DNA: TGTGCCAGCAGTGAAGGGTGGTCGAGCCCCCAGCATTTT

J gene: TRBJ2-7
clone size: few
V gene: TRBV2
D gene: TRBD2
CDR3 protein: CGGVGNSYEQYF
CDR3 DNA: TGCGGGGGGGTAGGCAACTCCTACGAGCAGTACTTC

J gene: TRBJ2-7
clone size: few
V gene: TRBV14
D gene: TRBD1
CDR3 protein: CASRETGASYEQYF
CDR3 DNA: TGTGCCAGCAGAGAGACAGGGGCTTCCTACGAGCAGTACTTC

J gene: TRBJ1-3
clone size: .
V gene: TRBV5-1
D gene: .
CDR3 protein: CASSLVGLENTIYF
CDR3 DNA: TGCGCCAGCAGCTTGGTAGGGTTGGAAAACACCATATATTTT

J gene: TRBJ2-7
clone size: medium-sized
V gene: TRBV15
D gene: .
CDR3 protein: CATSRVGGPSYEQYF
CDR3 DNA: TGTGCCACCAGCAGAGTCGGGGGACCTAGCTACGAGCAGTACTTC

J gene: TRBJ2-3
clone size: .
V gene: TRBV2
D gene: .
CDR3 protein: CATPGPGYTQYF
CDR3 DNA: TGTGCCACCCCCGGACCAGGCTACACGCAGTATTTT